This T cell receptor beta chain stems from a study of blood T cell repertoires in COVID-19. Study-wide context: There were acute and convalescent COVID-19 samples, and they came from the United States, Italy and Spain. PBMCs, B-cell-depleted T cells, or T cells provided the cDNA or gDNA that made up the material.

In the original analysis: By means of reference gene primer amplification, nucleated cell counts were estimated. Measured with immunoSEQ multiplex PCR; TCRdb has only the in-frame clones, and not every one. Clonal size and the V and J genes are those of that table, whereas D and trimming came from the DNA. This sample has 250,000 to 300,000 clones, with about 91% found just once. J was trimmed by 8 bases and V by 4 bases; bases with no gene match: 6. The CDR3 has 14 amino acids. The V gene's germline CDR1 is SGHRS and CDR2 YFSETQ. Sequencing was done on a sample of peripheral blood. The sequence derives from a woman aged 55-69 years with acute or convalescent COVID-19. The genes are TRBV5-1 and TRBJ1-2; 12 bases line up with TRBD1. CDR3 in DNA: TGCGCCAGCAGCGAGGGACAGGGGGCTGGAGGCTACACCTTC. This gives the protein CASSEGQGAGGYTF.